These 15 T cell receptor beta chains originate from one sample sequenced in a study of cytomegalovirus exposure and HLA in healthy donors. Vbeta (60) and Jbeta (13) primers were used in the PCR. Repertoires were generated with immunoSEQ multiplex PCR, while TCRdb's copy carries only in-frame clones and drops some. The repertoire consists of about 160,000 clones, with roughly 79% occurring once and the leading ten covering around 0.96%. The sample was PBMCs. The receptors here all came from a woman aged 45-65 years in good health and CMV-seropositive.

This clone was counted only a few times. The chain recombines TRBV13 with TRBJ1-2, with TRBD1 matching over 9 bases. CDR1 and CDR2 from the germline V gene are PRHDT and FYEKMQ (reference sequence). V shed 0 bases, J shed 6 bases, and the junction held 20 bases outside the gene matches. This CDR3 comprises 20 residues. This CDR3 is CASSLGSPPRPGQGVDGYTF. The CDR3 nucleotides read TGTGCCAGCAGCTTAGGCTCCCCCCCTCGACCGGGACAGGGAGTGGATGGCTACACCTTC.

The rearrangement joins TRBV28 to TRBJ1-2; D is perhaps TRBD1 (6 bases). The V gene lost 2 bases and the J gene lost 7 bases, with 8 bases spanning the gap. This CDR3 region has 12 residues. Per germline, CDR1 MDHEN and CDR2 SYDVKM. The CDR3 here is CASSLRGAGYTF. The CDR3 coding sequence is TGTGCCAGCAGTTTACGGGGGGCTGGCTACACCTTC.

This rearrangement joins TRBV4-3 to TRBJ1-1; tentatively, D is TRBD1 (6 bases). The ends were cut back, 0 bases at V and 5 bases at J, with 13 bases in the middle. This CDR3 contains 15 residues. The V gene's germline CDR1 is LGHNA and CDR2 YSLEER. CDR3 DNA: TGCGCCAGCAGCCAAGAAGACAGGCTAGGGACTGAAGCTTTCTTT. Protein product: CASSQEDRLGTEAFF.

This chain joins TRBV28 and TRBJ1-2; 7 nucleotides agree with TRBD1. Germline values: CDR1 MDHEN, CDR2 SYDVKM. The CDR3 has 13 residues. Losses at the gene ends were 8 bases for V and 2 bases for J; bases not matched to a gene: 5. CDR3 amino acids: CASSRGENYGYTF. CDR3 in DNA: TGTGCCAGCTCCAGGGGGGAAAACTATGGCTACACCTTC.

The gene calls are TRBV25-1 and TRBJ2-3; 11 bases align to TRBD2. The J segment lost 6 bases and the V segment lost 2 bases, leaving 7 bases of the junction unmatched. Germline V lookup: CDR1 MGHDK, CDR2 SYGVNS. The length of the CDR3 is 16 residues. The CDR3 sequence: CASSESLAGGVDTQYF. DNA of the CDR3: TGTGCCAGCAGTGAAAGCCTAGCGGGAGGTGTGGATACGCAGTATTTT.

The chain recombines TRBV6-1 with TRBJ1-2, with TRBD1 matching 8 bases. Germline V gene lookup returns CDR1 MNHNS and CDR2 SASEGT. CDR3 length: 13 residues. V was pared by 8 bases and J by 8 bases, with 10 bases of the junction left unmatched. The CDR3 loop is CASSWTGTEGYTF. In DNA, the CDR3 is TGTGCCAGCTCCTGGACAGGGACGGAAGGCTACACCTTC.

This clone was detected only a few times. The chain combines TRBV14 with TRBJ1-2; the D is unclear. V shed 0 bases and J shed 7 bases, with 9 bases lying between them. Per germline, CDR1 SGHDN and CDR2 FVKESK. This CDR3 region has 13 residues. The CDR3 nucleotides read TGTGCCAGCAGCCAAGAGCTGGGGAGTGGCTACACCTTC. The encoded protein is CASSQELGSGYTF.

The sample holds a few counts of this clone. This chain connects TRBV2 to TRBJ1-1, with 11 bases identical to TRBD1. CDR1 is SNHLY, CDR2 FYNNEI, per germline. The CDR3 consists of 16 residues. The V gene end was trimmed by 5 bases and the J gene end by 0 bases; junction bases not matched to a gene: 5. This CDR3 reads CASSPGQGDVNTEAFF. CDR3 coding DNA: TGTGCCAGCAGTCCGGGACAGGGGGACGTGAACACTGAAGCTTTCTTT.

This clone was seen more than once but under ten times. The chain combines TRBV2 with TRBJ2-3; D is possibly TRBD1 (5 bases). This CDR3 contains 11 residues. CDR1 and CDR2 (germline): SNHLY, FYNNEI. Trimming stripped 9 bases from V and 4 bases from J, with 8 bases between. CDR3 residues: CASTGADTQYF. In DNA, the CDR3 is TGTGCCAGTACAGGCGCAGATACGCAGTATTTT.

The chain is built from TRBV5-4 and TRBJ1-2; tentative D call: TRBD1 (5 bases). CDR3 size: 16 residues. Germline lookup yields CDR1 SGHNT and CDR2 YYREEE (reference sequence). Trimming cost V 5 bases and J 7 bases, with 24 bases left between them. CDR3: CASSREAGTIGSGYTF. The CDR3 DNA is TGTGCCAGCAGTCGGGAGGCCGGGACCATCGGATCTGGCTACACCTTC.

In this sample, this clone turned up once. The J gene is TRBJ1-2, the V gene TRBV9; D is unresolved. CDR1 and CDR2 (germline): SGDLS, YYNGEE. With 0 bases removed from V and 4 bases from J, the gap between germline ends came to 16 bases. The CDR3 length is 16 residues. The CDR3 bases are TGTGCCAGCAGCGTAGGCCCGACTTTGGGTTTCTATGGCTACACCTTC. Translating it yields CASSVGPTLGFYGYTF.

The chain carries TRBV14 and TRBJ2-4, with 11 positions matching TRBD2. The germline CDR1 and CDR2 sequences are SGHDN and FVKESK. This CDR3 is 14 amino acids long. Trimming removed 1 base from V and 8 bases from J; junction bases left unmatched: 1. The CDR3: CASSQVAGGHIQYF. For the CDR3, the DNA is TGTGCCAGCAGCCAAGTAGCGGGAGGGCACATTCAGTACTTC.

The V call is TRBV5-4, the J call TRBJ2-3; 13 bases are shared with TRBD2. The CDR3 spans 15 residues. CDR1 is SGHNT and CDR2 is YYREEE in the germline V gene (reference sequence). V dropped 2 bases and J dropped 4; count of bases not matched to a gene: 1. The CDR3 DNA is TGTGCCAGCAGCTTACTAGCGGGGGGGCCAGATACGCAGTATTTT. Encoded protein: CASSLLAGGPDTQYF.

The chain couples TRBV5-1 to TRBJ2-5, with TRBD2 matching 13 bases. The germline gives CDR1 SGHRS, CDR2 YFSETQ. The V gene end was trimmed by 6 bases and the J gene end by 5 bases; junction bases not matched to a gene: 7. This CDR3 is built from 15 residues. CDR3 sequence reads: CASTSRTSGGETQYF. The CDR3 region has the DNA TGCGCCAGCACAAGTCGGACTAGCGGGGGTGAGACCCAGTACTTC.

This clone occurred once. The chain is built from TRBV18 and TRBJ2-7, with D uncertain. V lost 4 bases and J 3 bases, leaving 10 bases between the germline ends. The CDR3 runs 13 residues. In germline, CDR1 is KGHSH, CDR2 LQKENI. For the CDR3, the DNA is TGTGCCAGCTCACTGACAAATCTCTACGAGCAGTACTTC. Translating gives CASSLTNLYEQYF.